The subject of this entry is one T cell receptor beta chain. Antigen specificity is unknown. The data are from a study of beta chain features in type 1 diabetes. Study-wide findings and caveats: People with Type 1 diabetes carried modestly yet significantly shorter TCRB CDR3s in all four CD4+ subsets.

Trimming stripped 1 base from V and 4 bases from J, with 8 bases between. There are 14 residues in the CDR3. CDR1 and CDR2 from the germline V gene are SGHVS and FNYEAQ. The whole isolated RNA underwent reverse transcription, so sequencing captured expressed TCRB transcripts. TCRdb's copy holds only in-frame clones and misses some; the assay was immunoSEQ multiplex PCR. The table includes about 120,000 clones, over 15% detected once. Sequencing was performed on central memory CD4+ T cells from blood. The receptor's source is a young man with type 1 diabetes. The rearrangement links TRBV7-6 to TRBJ1-3; no clear D. The DNA of the CDR3 is TGTGCCAGCAGCTTAGGGGTAACCGGAAACACCATATATTTT. Its protein is CASSLGVTGNTIYF.